This T cell receptor (beta chain) emerged from a study of cytotoxic CD8 clonotypes in ibrutinib-treated CLL. About the research overall: Complete response was seen in 2 patients and partial in 24; approximately 12 progressed and around 14 stayed remitted after a median roughly six years.

Points on this clone: The antigen remains unidentified.

Assay used: immunoSEQ multiplex PCR; TCRdb lists only in-frame clones, some missing. This table holds some 350,000 clones, roughly 70% found once. V was trimmed by 1 base and J by 6 bases, leaving 14 bases between them. Germline lookup yields CDR1 SGDLS and CDR2 YYNGEE. There are 14 residues in the CDR3. Broader study findings: Sustained-remission and progressing patients had unequal sampling times. Public clonotypes showed up rarely, and on treatment they shrank or held steady.

This specimen was PBMCs, taken after 36 months of ibrutinib treatment. This TCR came from a human donor with chronic lymphocytic leukemia. The genes are TRBV9 and TRBJ2-7; weak D call: TRBD2 (6 bases). This CDR3 is CASSVWAYGGEQYF. Here the CDR3 DNA reads TGTGCCAGCAGCGTATGGGCATACGGGGGCGAGCAGTACTTC. Looking up the rest from reference TRBV9 and TRBJ2-7 gives the full variable domain: DSGVTQTPKHLITATGQRVTLRCSPRSGDLSVYWYQQSLDQGLQFLIQYYNGEERAKGNILERFSAQQFPDLHSELNLSSLELGDSALYFCASSVWAYGGEQYFGPGTRLTVT.